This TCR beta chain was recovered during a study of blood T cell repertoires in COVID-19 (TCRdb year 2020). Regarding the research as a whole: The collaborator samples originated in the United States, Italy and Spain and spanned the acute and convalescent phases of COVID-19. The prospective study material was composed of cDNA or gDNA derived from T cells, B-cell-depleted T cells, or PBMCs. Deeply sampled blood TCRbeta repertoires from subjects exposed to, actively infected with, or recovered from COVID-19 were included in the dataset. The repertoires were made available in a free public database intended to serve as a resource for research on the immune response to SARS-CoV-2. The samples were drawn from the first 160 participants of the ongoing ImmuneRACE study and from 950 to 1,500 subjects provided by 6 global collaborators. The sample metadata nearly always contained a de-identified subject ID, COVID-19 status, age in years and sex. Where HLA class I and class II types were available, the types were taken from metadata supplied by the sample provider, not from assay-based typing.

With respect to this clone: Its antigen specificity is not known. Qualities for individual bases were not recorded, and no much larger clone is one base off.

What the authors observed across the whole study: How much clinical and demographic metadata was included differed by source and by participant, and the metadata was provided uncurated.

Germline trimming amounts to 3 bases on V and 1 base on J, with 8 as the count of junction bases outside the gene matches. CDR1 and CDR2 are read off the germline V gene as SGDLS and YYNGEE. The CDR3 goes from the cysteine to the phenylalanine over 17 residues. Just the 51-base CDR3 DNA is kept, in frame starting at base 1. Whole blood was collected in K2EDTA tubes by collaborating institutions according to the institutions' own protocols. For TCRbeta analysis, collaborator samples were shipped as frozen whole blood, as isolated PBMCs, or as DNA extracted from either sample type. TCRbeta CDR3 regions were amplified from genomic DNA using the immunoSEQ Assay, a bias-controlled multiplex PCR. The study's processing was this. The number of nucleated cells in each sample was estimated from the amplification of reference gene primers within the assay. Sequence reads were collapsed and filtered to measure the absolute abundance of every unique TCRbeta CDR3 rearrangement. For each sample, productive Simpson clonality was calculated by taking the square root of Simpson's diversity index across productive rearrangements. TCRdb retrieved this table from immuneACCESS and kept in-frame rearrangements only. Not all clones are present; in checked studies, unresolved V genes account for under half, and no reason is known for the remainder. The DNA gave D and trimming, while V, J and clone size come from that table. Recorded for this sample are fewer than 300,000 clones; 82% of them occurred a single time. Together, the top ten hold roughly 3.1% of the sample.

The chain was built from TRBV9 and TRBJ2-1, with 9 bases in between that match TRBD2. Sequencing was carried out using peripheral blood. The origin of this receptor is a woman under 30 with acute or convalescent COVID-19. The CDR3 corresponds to CASSADSGSGSYNEQFF. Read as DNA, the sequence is TGTGCCAGCAGCGCCGATAGCGGGAGTGGTTCCTACAATGAGCAGTTCTTC.